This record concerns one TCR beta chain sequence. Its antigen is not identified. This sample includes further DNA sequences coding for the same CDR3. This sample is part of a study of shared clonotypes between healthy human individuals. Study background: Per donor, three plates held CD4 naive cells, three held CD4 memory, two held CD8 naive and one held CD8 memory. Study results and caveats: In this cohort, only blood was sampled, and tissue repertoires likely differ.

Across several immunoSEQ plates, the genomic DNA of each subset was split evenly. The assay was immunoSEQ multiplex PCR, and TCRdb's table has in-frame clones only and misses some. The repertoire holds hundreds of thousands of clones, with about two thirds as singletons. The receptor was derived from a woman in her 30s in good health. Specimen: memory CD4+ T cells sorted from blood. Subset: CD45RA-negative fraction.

The CDR3 here is CASSLAGAGANVLTF. DNA for the CDR3: TGTGCCAGCAGCTTGGCAGGGGCTGGGGCCAACGTCCTGACTTTC. The chain employs TRBV5-6 and TRBJ2-6; D may be TRBD1 (6 bases). The CDR3 has 15 amino acids. Trimming took off 0 bases at V and 2 bases at J, with 6 bases between the two ends. CDR1 SGHDT and CDR2 YYEEEE come from the germline V gene.